These T cell receptor beta chains were read from a single sample in a study of T-cell memory formation after mild COVID-19. TCRdb re-analysed the 5' RACE reads in MiXCR, keeping a single row per CDR3 protein. The sample lists 150,000 to 200,000 distinct CDR3 sequences, around 15% occurring once. Sample: PBMCs or a T cell subset sorted from them (not recorded which). The receptors were sampled from an adult woman who had mild COVID-19 (a few samples of this study predate the infection). Cell type and time point are not known. CDR3s include the opening cysteine and the closing phenylalanine or tryptophan. D genes are given only for firm matches. Only some rows state a clone size, as once, few, many or a class for expanded clones.

size	J	V	D	CDR3	DNA
NA	TRBJ2-7	TRBV30	NA	CAWSVISLVAHEQYF	TGTGCCTGGAGTGTAATAAGTCTAGTCGCCCACGAGCAGTACTTC
few	TRBJ2-1	TRBV7-8	TRBD1	CASSYPEGTGDVNEQFF	TGTGCCAGCAGCTACCCCGAGGGGACAGGGGATGTAAATGAGCAGTTCTTC
many	TRBJ2-5	TRBV30	TRBD2	CAWGLAGGETQYF	TGTGCCTGGGGACTAGCGGGAGGAGAGACCCAGTACTTC
NA	TRBJ2-1	TRBV7-9	NA	CASSLDEQFF	TGTGCCAGCAGCTTAGATGAGCAGTTCTTC
NA	TRBJ2-3	TRBV12-3/TRBV12-4	TRBD1	CAALKRQGAADTQYF	TGTGCCGCCCTAAAGAGACAGGGTGCGGCAGATACGCAGTATTTT
few	TRBJ1-2	TRBV12-3/TRBV12-4	NA	CASSLIIDIPTGYTF	TGTGCCAGCAGTTTAATTATTGATATCCCCACGGGCTACACCTTC
NA	TRBJ1-6	TRBV5-1	NA	CASSFRTGGSPLHF	TGCGCCAGCAGCTTTAGGACCGGAGGTTCACCCCTCCACTTT
NA	TRBJ2-2	TRBV20-1	NA	CSARRQGYTGELFF	TGCAGTGCTAGAAGGCAGGGTTACACCGGGGAGCTGTTTTTT
NA	TRBJ2-5	TRBV20-1	TRBD1	CSARDHRGWETQYF	TGCAGTGCTAGAGATCACAGGGGGTGGGAGACCCAGTACTTC
few	TRBJ2-7	TRBV2	TRBD1	CASSVFGTEYEQYF	TGTGCCAGCAGTGTCTTCGGGACAGAGTACGAGCAGTACTTC
NA	TRBJ2-1	TRBV20-1	TRBD1	CSAEDRGPYNEQFF	TGCAGTGCTGAAGACAGGGGGCCTTACAATGAGCAGTTCTTC
NA	TRBJ1-1	TRBV12-3/TRBV12-4	NA	CASGTSGETEAFF	TGTGCCAGCGGAACTTCTGGGGAGACTGAAGCTTTCTTT
few	TRBJ2-7	TRBV5-1	TRBD1	CASSLEGRGTGGMGYYEQYF	TGCGCCAGCAGCTTGGAAGGCCGTGGGACAGGGGGAATGGGTTACTACGAGCAGTACTTC
NA	TRBJ2-7	TRBV2	NA	CASSEIRGVAEQYF	TGTGCCAGCAGTGAGATTCGTGGGGTCGCCGAGCAGTACTTC
NA	TRBJ1-2	TRBV4-1	NA	CASSPSAGRFDYGYTF	TGCGCCAGCAGCCCTTCGGCAGGGCGCTTTGACTATGGCTACACCTTC
NA	TRBJ2-7	TRBV7-6	TRBD2	CASSRTSRDEQYF	TGTGCCAGCAGCCGGACTAGTAGAGACGAGCAGTACTTC
NA	TRBJ2-1	TRBV24-1	NA	CATSDLDEEQFF	TGTGCCACCAGTGATTTGGACGAGGAGCAGTTCTTC
NA	TRBJ1-1	TRBV6-5	NA	CASHLQGNTEAFF	TGTGCCAGCCATTTACAGGGGAACACTGAAGCTTTCTTT
NA	TRBJ2-7	TRBV3-1	NA	CASSPSSSSEQYF	TGTGCCAGCAGCCCCAGTTCTAGCTCCGAGCAGTACTTC
NA	TRBJ1-5	TRBV7-2	NA	CASSLAGTYQPQHF	TGTGCCAGCAGCTTAGCTGGGACCTATCAGCCCCAGCATTTT
NA	TRBJ1-1	TRBV6-5	TRBD1	CASSQTGRGTEAFF	TGTGCCAGCAGCCAGACAGGGAGAGGTACTGAAGCTTTCTTT
few	TRBJ2-7	TRBV24-1	TRBD1	CATSDQQGPIYEQYF	TGTGCCACCAGTGACCAACAGGGGCCCATCTACGAGCAGTACTTC
few	TRBJ2-3	TRBV7-6	TRBD2	CASSLGAGVTDTQYF	TGTGCCAGCAGCTTAGGGGCGGGGGTTACAGATACGCAGTATTTT
NA	TRBJ2-3	TRBV5-4	TRBD1	CASSLLSGTAKDTQYF	TGTGCCAGCAGCTTGTTATCCGGGACAGCAAAAGATACGCAGTATTTT
few	TRBJ2-1	TRBV14	NA	CASSPGTYSYNEQFF	TGTGCCAGCAGCCCGGGGACATACTCCTACAATGAGCAGTTCTTC
NA	TRBJ2-3	TRBV5-4	TRBD2	CASSLRSGGEDTQYF	TGTGCCAGCAGCTTGCGGAGCGGGGGGGAAGATACGCAGTATTTT
few	TRBJ2-1	TRBV24-1	NA	CATSERATYNEQFF	TGTGCCACCAGTGAGCGGGCCACCTACAATGAGCAGTTCTTC
NA	TRBJ1-2	TRBV2	NA	CASSEWGAGEGYTF	TGTGCCAGCAGTGAATGGGGGGCAGGCGAGGGCTACACCTTC
few	TRBJ2-2	TRBV7-9	TRBD2	CASSPSGTGGELFF	TGTGCCAGCAGCCCTAGCGGGACTGGCGGGGAGCTGTTTTTT
few	TRBJ2-5	TRBV15	NA	CATSRDNQFQETQYF	TGTGCCACCAGCAGAGATAATCAGTTCCAAGAGACCCAGTACTTC
NA	TRBJ2-1	TRBV5-1	NA	CASSSKSANNEQFF	TGCGCCAGCAGCTCAAAGAGCGCAAACAATGAGCAGTTCTTC
NA	TRBJ2-7	TRBV3-1	NA	CASSPQAGVSEQYF	TGTGCCAGCAGCCCCCAAGCCGGGGTCTCCGAGCAGTACTTC
few	TRBJ1-3	TRBV7-9	NA	CASSLRGERSGNTIYF	TGTGCCAGCAGCTTACGAGGGGAACGCTCTGGAAACACCATATATTTT
NA	TRBJ2-1	TRBV15	TRBD2	CATSREVGGLAAYNEQFF	TGTGCCACCAGCAGAGAAGTAGGTGGGCTAGCGGCTTACAATGAGCAGTTCTTC
few	TRBJ2-2	TRBV12-3/TRBV12-4	NA	CASNPGVGELFF	TGTGCCAGCAACCCGGGGGTCGGGGAGCTGTTTTTT
few	TRBJ2-5	TRBV9	TRBD2	CASSVEASGRETQYF	TGTGCCAGCAGCGTAGAGGCTAGCGGGAGGGAGACCCAGTACTTC
few	TRBJ2-5	TRBV20-1	NA	CSARERRQETQYF	TGCAGTGCTAGGGAGCGCCGCCAAGAGACCCAGTACTTC
NA	TRBJ2-1	TRBV5-1	TRBD2	CASRSLGSGANEQFF	TGCGCCAGCCGATCGTTAGGTAGCGGGGCCAATGAGCAGTTCTTC
NA	TRBJ2-1	TRBV30	TRBD2	CAWSVLSGSLNEQFF	TGTGCCTGGAGTGTACTCAGCGGGAGTCTCAATGAGCAGTTCTTC
NA	TRBJ1-1	TRBV5-1	NA	CASSPAGASEAFF	TGCGCCAGCAGCCCGGCCGGAGCCAGTGAAGCTTTCTTT
few	TRBJ2-2	TRBV27	NA	CASSPLGFTGELFF	TGTGCCAGCAGTCCTTTGGGATTCACCGGGGAGCTGTTTTTT
NA	TRBJ2-7	TRBV7-9	NA	CASSWLQGGINSYEQYF	TGTGCCAGCAGCTGGCTGCAGGGTGGGATTAACTCCTACGAGCAGTACTTC
few	TRBJ1-1	TRBV9	TRBD1	CASSVGGVSWDRGRTEAFF	TGTGCCAGCAGCGTAGGAGGAGTGAGTTGGGACAGGGGGAGAACTGAAGCTTTCTTT
few	TRBJ2-5	TRBV6-5	TRBD2	CASSYGLAGRETQYF	TGTGCCAGCAGTTACGGACTAGCGGGAAGAGAGACCCAGTACTTC
few	TRBJ1-5	TRBV12-3/TRBV12-4	NA	CASSPGGGVNQPQHF	TGTGCCAGCAGTCCCGGGGGAGGGGTGAATCAGCCCCAGCATTTT
few	TRBJ2-7	TRBV6-2/TRBV6-3	TRBD2	CASSLAGGRYEQYF	TGTGCCAGCAGTCTAGCGGGAGGGAGGTACGAGCAGTACTTC
few	TRBJ2-3	TRBV5-1	NA	CASSLQRGAVDTQYF	TGCGCCAGCAGCTTGCAGAGGGGCGCGGTAGATACGCAGTATTTT
few	TRBJ2-3	TRBV30	TRBD2	CAWSGAGYTDTQYF	TGTGCCTGGAGTGGAGCGGGGTACACAGATACGCAGTATTTT
NA	TRBJ2-3	TRBV7-3	TRBD2	CASSFSGDTDTQYF	TGTGCCAGCAGCTTTAGCGGGGACACAGATACGCAGTATTTT
many	TRBJ2-6	TRBV4-3	NA	CASSPDSSGANVLTF	TGCGCCAGCAGCCCTGACAGCTCTGGGGCCAACGTCCTGACTTTC
few	TRBJ2-7	TRBV4-1	TRBD1	CASSRDRSYEQYF	TGCGCCAGCAGCCGGGACAGGTCTTACGAGCAGTACTTC
NA	TRBJ2-3	TRBV10-3	TRBD2	CAIRGGSTDTRYF	TGTGCCATCAGGGGCGGGAGCACAGATACGCGGTATTTT
NA	TRBJ2-1	TRBV30	NA	CAWSVSVGAAGPYNEQFF	TGTGCCTGGAGTGTATCGGTAGGGGCAGCAGGCCCCTACAATGAGCAGTTCTTC
NA	TRBJ2-3	TRBV7-9	TRBD2	CASSPRLAEKSSSTDTQYF	TGTGCCAGCAGCCCCAGACTAGCGGAAAAATCCTCTAGCACAGATACGCAGTATTTT
few	TRBJ2-2	TRBV9	TRBD1	CASSVSGTANTGELFF	TGTGCCAGCAGCGTGTCCGGGACAGCGAACACCGGGGAGCTGTTTTTT
few	TRBJ1-1	TRBV7-2	NA	CASSLVHIGGEAFF	TGTGCCAGCAGCTTAGTACACATTGGAGGTGAAGCTTTCTTT